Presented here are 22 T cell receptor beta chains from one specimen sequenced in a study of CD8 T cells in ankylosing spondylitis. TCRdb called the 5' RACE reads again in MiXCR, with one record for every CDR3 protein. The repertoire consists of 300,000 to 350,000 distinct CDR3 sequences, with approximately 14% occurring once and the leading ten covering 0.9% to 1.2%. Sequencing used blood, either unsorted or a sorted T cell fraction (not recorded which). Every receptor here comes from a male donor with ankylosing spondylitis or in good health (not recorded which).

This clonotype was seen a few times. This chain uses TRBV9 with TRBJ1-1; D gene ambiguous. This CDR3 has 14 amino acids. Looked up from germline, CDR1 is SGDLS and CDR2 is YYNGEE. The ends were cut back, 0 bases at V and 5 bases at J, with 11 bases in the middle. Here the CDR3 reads CASSVGGSGTEAFF. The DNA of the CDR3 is TGTGCCAGCAGCGTAGGGGGAAGCGGGACTGAAGCTTTCTTT.

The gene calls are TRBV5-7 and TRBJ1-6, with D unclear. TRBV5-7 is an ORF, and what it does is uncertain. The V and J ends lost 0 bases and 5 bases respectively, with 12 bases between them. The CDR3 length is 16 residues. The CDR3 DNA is TGTGCCAGCAGCTTGGCCGCTGACACAGATAATTCACCCCTCCACTTT. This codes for CASSLAADTDNSPLHF.

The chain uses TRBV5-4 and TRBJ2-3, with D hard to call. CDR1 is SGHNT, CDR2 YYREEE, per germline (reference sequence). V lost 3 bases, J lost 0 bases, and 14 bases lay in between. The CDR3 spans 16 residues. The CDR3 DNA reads TGTGCCAGCAGCTGGAACCCTTCTGAGAGCACAGATACGCAGTATTTT. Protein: CASSWNPSESTDTQYF.

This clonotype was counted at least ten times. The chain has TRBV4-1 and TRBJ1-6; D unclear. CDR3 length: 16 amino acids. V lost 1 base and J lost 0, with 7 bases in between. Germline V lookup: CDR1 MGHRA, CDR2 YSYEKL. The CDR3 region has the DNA TGCGCCAGCAGCCAAGTGGGGAGCTCCTATAATTCACCCCTCCACTTT. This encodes CASSQVGSSYNSPLHF.

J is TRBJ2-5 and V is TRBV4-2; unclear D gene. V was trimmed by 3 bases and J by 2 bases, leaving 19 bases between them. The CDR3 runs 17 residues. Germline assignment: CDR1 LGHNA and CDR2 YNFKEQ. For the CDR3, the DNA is TGTGCCAGCAGCCACGTCTCCTCGCGTCAGGTACAAGAGACCCAGTACTTC. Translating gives CASSHVSSRQVQETQYF.

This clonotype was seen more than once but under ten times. For the CDR3, the DNA is TGTGCCAGCAGCTTAAAGAGTATCTCTGGTGAGCAGTTCTTC. Residues: CASSLKSISGEQFF. The J gene is TRBJ2-1, the V gene TRBV7-9; D is ambiguous. V lost 2 bases and J lost 9, with 14 bases in between. CDR3 length: 14 residues. Germline V gene data show CDR1 as SEHNR and CDR2 as FQNEAQ (reference sequence).

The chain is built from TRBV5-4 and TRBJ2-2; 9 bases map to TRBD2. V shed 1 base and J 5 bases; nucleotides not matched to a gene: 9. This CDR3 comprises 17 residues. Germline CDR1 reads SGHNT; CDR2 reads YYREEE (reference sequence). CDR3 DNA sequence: TGTGCCAGCAGCTTGTCCGCGTCTAGCGGGGCGACCGGGGAGCTGTTTTTT. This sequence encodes CASSLSASSGATGELFF.

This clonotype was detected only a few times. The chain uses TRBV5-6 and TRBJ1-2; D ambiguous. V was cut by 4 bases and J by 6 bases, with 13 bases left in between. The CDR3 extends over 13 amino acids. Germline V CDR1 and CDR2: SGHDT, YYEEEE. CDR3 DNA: TGTGCCAGCAGCCCCCCATTTCTCAATGGCTACACCTTC. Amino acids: CASSPPFLNGYTF.

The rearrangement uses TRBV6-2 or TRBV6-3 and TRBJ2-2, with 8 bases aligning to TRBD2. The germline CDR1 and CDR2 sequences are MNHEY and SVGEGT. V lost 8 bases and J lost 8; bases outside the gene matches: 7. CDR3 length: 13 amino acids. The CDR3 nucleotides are TGTGCCAGCGGATGGAGCGGGAGTGGGGAGCTGTTTTTT. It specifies CASGWSGSGELFF.

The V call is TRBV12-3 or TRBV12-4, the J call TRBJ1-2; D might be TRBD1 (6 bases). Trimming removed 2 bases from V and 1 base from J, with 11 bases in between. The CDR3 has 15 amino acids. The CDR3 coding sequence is TGTGCCAGCAGTTTAAAAGGGGGGAGTAACTATGGCTACACCTTC. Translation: CASSLKGGSNYGYTF.

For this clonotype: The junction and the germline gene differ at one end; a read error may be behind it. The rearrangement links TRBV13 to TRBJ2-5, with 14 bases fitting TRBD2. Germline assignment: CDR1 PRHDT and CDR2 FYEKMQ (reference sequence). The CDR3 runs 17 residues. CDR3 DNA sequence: TGTGCCTGCAGCGACACCTCTCGGACTAGCGGGGGGTGGGCCCAGTACTTC. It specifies CACSDTSRTSGGWAQYF.

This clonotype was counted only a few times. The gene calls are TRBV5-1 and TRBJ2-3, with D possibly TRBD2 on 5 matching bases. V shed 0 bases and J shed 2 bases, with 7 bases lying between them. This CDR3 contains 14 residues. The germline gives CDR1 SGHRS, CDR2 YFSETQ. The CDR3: CASSLERDTDTQYF. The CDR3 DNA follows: TGCGCCAGCAGCTTGGAGAGGGACACAGATACGCAGTATTTT.

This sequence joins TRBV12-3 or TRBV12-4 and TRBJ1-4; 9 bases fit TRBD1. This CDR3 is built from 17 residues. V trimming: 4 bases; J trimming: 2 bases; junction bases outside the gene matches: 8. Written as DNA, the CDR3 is TGTGCCAGCAGTTCCCGGGACAGGGAAGCTACTAATGAAAAACTGTTTTTT. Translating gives CASSSRDREATNEKLFF.

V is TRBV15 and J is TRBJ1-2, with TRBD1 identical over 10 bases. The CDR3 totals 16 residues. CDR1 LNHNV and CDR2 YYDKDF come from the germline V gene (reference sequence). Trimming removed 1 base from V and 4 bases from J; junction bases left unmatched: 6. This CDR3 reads CATSRVRGTGVYGYTF. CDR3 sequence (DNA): TGTGCCACCAGCAGAGTCCGCGGGACAGGGGTCTATGGCTACACCTTC.

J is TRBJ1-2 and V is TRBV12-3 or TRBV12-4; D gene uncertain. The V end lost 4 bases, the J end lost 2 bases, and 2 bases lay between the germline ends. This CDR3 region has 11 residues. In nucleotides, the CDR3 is TGTGCCAGCAGTTGGAACTATGGCTACACCTTC. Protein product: CASSWNYGYTF.

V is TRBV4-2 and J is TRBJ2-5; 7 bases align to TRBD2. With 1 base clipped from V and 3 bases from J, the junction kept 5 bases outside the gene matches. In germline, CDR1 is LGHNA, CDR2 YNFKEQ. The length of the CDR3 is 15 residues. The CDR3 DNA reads TGTGCCAGCAGCCAAGGTCTAGCGGAGGAAGAGACCCAGTACTTC. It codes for CASSQGLAEEETQYF.

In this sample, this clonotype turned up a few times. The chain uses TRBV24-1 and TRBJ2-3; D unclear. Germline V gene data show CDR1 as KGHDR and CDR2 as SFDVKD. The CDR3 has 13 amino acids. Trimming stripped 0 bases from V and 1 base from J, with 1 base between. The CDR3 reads CATSDLRTDTQYF. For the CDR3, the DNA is TGTGCCACCAGTGATTTGCGCACAGATACGCAGTATTTT.

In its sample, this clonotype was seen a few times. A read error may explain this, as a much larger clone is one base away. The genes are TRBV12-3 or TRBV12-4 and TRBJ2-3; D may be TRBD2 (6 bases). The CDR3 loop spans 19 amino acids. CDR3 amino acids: CACSLRAPQRGSRTDTQYF. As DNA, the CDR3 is TGTGCCTGCAGCCTAAGGGCCCCCCAACGGGGGTCACGCACAGATACGCAGTATTTT.

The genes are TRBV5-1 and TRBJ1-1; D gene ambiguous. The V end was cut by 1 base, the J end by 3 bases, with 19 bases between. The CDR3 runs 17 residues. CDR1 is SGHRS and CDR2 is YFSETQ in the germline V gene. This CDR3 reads CASSLRISALGDTEAFF. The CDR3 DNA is TGCGCCAGCAGCTTGAGGATCTCGGCCCTTGGGGACACTGAAGCTTTCTTT. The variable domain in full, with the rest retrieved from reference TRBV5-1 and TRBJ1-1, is KAGVTQTPRYLIKTRGQQVTLSCSPISGHRSVSWYQQTPGQGLQFLFEYFSETQRNKGNFPGRFSGRQFSNSRSEMNVSTLELGDSALYLCASSLRISALGDTEAFFGQGTRLTVV.

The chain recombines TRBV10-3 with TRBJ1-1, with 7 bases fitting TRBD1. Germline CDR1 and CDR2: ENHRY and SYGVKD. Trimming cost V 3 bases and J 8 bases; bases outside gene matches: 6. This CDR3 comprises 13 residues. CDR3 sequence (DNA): TGTGCCATCAGTGAAGGGGGCAGGTACGAAGCTTTCTTT. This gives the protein CAISEGGRYEAFF.

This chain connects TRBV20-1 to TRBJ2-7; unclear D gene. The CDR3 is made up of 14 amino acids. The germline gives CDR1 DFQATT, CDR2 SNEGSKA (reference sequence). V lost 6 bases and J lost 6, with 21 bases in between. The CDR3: CSAVAKTIGSEQYF. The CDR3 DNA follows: TGCAGTGCCGTCGCGAAGACGATAGGATCCGAGCAGTACTTC.

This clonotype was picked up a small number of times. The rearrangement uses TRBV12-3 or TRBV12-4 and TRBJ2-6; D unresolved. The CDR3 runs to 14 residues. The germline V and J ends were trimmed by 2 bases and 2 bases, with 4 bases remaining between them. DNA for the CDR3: TGTGCCAGCAGTTTAAATACTGGGGCCAACGTCCTGACTTTC. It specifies CASSLNTGANVLTF.